Given below is one T cell receptor (beta chain) in context. Its antigen is currently unknown. This specimen belongs to a study of cytomegalovirus exposure and HLA in healthy donors. General study findings and limits: In a later analysis, TCR beta V- and J-gene trimming was associated with a missense DCLRE1C variant. Earlier analysis found most TCR beta V segments productive about 87% or about 30% of the time.

Nominally healthy donors provided the samples, though records likely missed some immune exposures. The CDR3 runs 16 residues. The germline V and J ends were trimmed by 2 bases and 5 bases, with 13 bases remaining between them. Germline V CDR1 and CDR2: LNHDA, SQIVND (reference sequence). Both 60 Vbeta primers and 13 Jbeta primers went into the PCR. Only in-frame clones appear in the TCRdb table, and some are missing; sequencing was by immunoSEQ multiplex PCR. Of around 220,000 clones in the sample, roughly 80% were seen once. This sequence joins TRBV19 and TRBJ2-6; possible D gene TRBD1, 5 bases. Sequencing was done on a sample of PBMCs. The TCR sequence derives from a girl aged 2-10 years in good health and CMV-seronegative. In DNA form, the CDR3 reads TGTGCCAGTAGTATATCTCAAAGGGGCTGGGCCAACGTCCTGACTTTC. Translating gives CASSISQRGWANVLTF.